This T cell receptor beta chain was obtained from a study of response to subunit inactivated influenza vaccine. TCRdb analysed the RT-PCR reads with MiXCR anew, one entry per CDR3 protein. The repertoire includes hundreds of thousands of distinct CDR3 sequences, 14% of them detected once, and 6.5% to 8.5% sits in the top ten. This clonotype was observed at least ten times. Its antigen is not known. V lost 4 bases and J lost 3, with 20 bases in between. Germline V gives CDR1 SGHRS, CDR2 YFSETQ. The CDR3 is made up of 17 amino acids. General study results and limits: Authors proposed each seasonal influenza vaccination draws in few new T cells.

The material was PBMCs from blood, obtained 14 to 15 days before vaccination. The V and J genes are TRBV5-1 and TRBJ2-1, with D perhaps matching TRBD1 or TRBD2 (5 bases each). The origin of this receptor is a man over 45 who received an inactivated influenza vaccine. CDR3 in DNA: TGCGCCAGCAGCCTAAGAGGGGCCCAAACTTACTACAATGAGCAGTTCTTC. This translates into CASSLRGAQTYYNEQFF.